One sample yielded the 23 T cell receptor beta chains listed below, sequenced in a study of blood T cell repertoires in COVID-19. TCRdb keeps only in-frame clones here, not all; method: immunoSEQ multiplex PCR. The sample records about 180,000 clones, 80% to 90% being singletons. Source material: peripheral blood. The receptors derive from a man younger than 35 who had recovered from COVID-19.

To note about this clone: Germline and junction disagree at one end, which may indicate a read error. V and J are TRBV9 and TRBJ1-3, with 11 nucleotides matching TRBD1. Germline loops: CDR1 SGDLS, CDR2 YYNGEE. This CDR3 has 18 amino acids. DNA of the CDR3: TGTGCCGGCAGCGCCGTCCCGGGACAGGGGGTCGGTGGAAACACCATATATTTT. The encoded protein is CAGSAVPGQGVGGNTIYF.

This clone was seen only once. V gene TRBV11-2 combines with J gene TRBJ2-7; 10 positions agree with TRBD2. J was trimmed by 2 bases and V by 5 bases; bases with no gene match: 6. CDR1 and CDR2 (germline): SGHAT, FQNNGV. This CDR3 contains 15 residues. The DNA of the CDR3 is TGTGCCAGCAGCCCCGGCCTAGCGGGGGCCTACGAGCAGTACTTC. Protein product: CASSPGLAGAYEQYF.

V gene TRBV4-3 combines with J gene TRBJ2-7, with 9 bases that match TRBD2. The CDR3 has 15 amino acids. The V segment lost 0 bases and the J segment 3 bases; nucleotides outside the gene matches: 3. In germline, CDR1 is LGHNA, CDR2 YSLEER. In nucleotides, the CDR3 is TGCGCCAGCAGCCAAGATAGCGGGAGTAACTACGAGCAGTACTTC. Translation gives CASSQDSGSNYEQYF.

Here the CDR3 reads CASSARGDTQYF. CDR3 nucleotide sequence: TGTGCCAGCAGCGCGCGGGGGGATACGCAGTATTTT. This chain uses TRBV7-9 with TRBJ2-3; 7 bases line up with TRBD2. CDR3 size: 12 residues. Germline assignment: CDR1 SEHNR and CDR2 FQNEAQ (reference sequence). The trim removed 5 bases at V and 6 bases at J, leaving 2 bases unmatched.

The rearrangement joins TRBV19 to TRBJ1-2, with 7 bases that match TRBD1. J was trimmed by 0 bases and V by 4 bases; bases with no gene match: 5. The CDR3 loop spans 15 amino acids. Germline V gives CDR1 LNHDA, CDR2 SQIVND (reference sequence). CDR3 DNA: TGTGCCAGTAGTAGAGGACAGGCGACTAACTATGGCTACACCTTC. This encodes CASSRGQATNYGYTF.

In this sample, this clone turned up a few times. Other DNA sequences in the same sample also yield this CDR3. DNA for the CDR3: TGTGCCAGCAGTGACAGGGAAGGAAGCTACGAGCAGTACTTC. It specifies CASSDREGSYEQYF. The chain links TRBV28 to TRBJ2-7; 7 nucleotides agree with TRBD1. V lost 5 bases to trimming and J lost 3 bases; unmatched junction nucleotides: 7. The CDR3 length is 14 residues. Germline loops: CDR1 MDHEN, CDR2 SYDVKM.

The genes are TRBV6-5 and TRBJ1-2; 7 bases fit TRBD1. CDR1 MNHEY and CDR2 SVGAGI come from the germline V gene. Trimming removed 6 bases from V and 8 bases from J; junction bases left unmatched: 12. The CDR3 length is 14 residues. The DNA of the CDR3 is TGTGCCAGCAGCAGAAGACAGGGCTGGGGAGGCTACACCTTC. Amino acids: CASSRRQGWGGYTF.

This chain joins TRBV6-6 and TRBJ1-1; possible D gene TRBD1, 5 bases. CDR1 is MNHNY, CDR2 SVGAGI, per germline (reference sequence). The CDR3 is made up of 15 amino acids. The V end was cut by 0 bases, the J end by 3 bases, with 11 bases between. In nucleotides, the CDR3 is TGTGCCAGCAGTTACTCGACAGTAACGTACACTGAAGCTTTCTTT. This gives the protein CASSYSTVTYTEAFF.

The chain joins TRBV2 to TRBJ2-7, with 10 positions matching TRBD1. The CDR3 covers 14 residues. Germline CDR1 is SNHLY and CDR2 is FYNNEI. V trimming: 5 bases; J trimming: 3 bases; junction bases outside the gene matches: 4. The CDR3 DNA reads TGTGCCAGCAGTCCGGACAGGGGGATCTACGAGCAGTACTTC. Protein product: CASSPDRGIYEQYF.

The J gene is TRBJ2-3, the V gene TRBV4-3, with TRBD2 identical over 7 bases. With V trimmed by 1 base and J by 0 bases, 4 bases remained unmatched. Germline V lookup: CDR1 LGHNA, CDR2 YSLEER. This CDR3 contains 16 residues. The CDR3 here is CASSQGLAASTDTQYF. The DNA for the CDR3 is TGCGCCAGCAGCCAAGGACTAGCAGCTAGCACAGATACGCAGTATTTT.

Only one count was recorded for this clone. In nucleotides, the CDR3 is TGTGCCAGCTCTCCGGTCTCTGGGGCCAACGTCCTGACTTTC. This sequence encodes CASSPVSGANVLTF. The rearrangement links TRBV18 to TRBJ2-6, with D uncertain. V gave up 6 bases and J gave up 0 bases, with 6 bases separating them. The germline V gene has CDR1 KGHSH and CDR2 LQKENI. This CDR3 spans 14 amino acids.

The chain employs TRBV7-2 and TRBJ2-7; TRBD2 aligns across 10 bases. Germline V gene data show CDR1 as SGHTA and CDR2 as FQGNSA. The CDR3 loop spans 15 amino acids. V was clipped by 5 bases and J by 3 bases; unmatched bases: 7. The CDR3 spells CASSRSGGVLYEQYF. The CDR3 nucleotides are TGTGCCAGCAGCCGGAGCGGGGGGGTCCTCTACGAGCAGTACTTC. Filled out from reference TRBV7-2 and TRBJ2-7, the complete variable domain reads GAGVSQSPSNKVTEKGKDVELRCDPISGHTALYWYRQSLGQGLEFLIYFQGNSAPDKSGLPSDRFSAERTGGSVSTLTIQRTQQEDSAVYLCASSRSGGVLYEQYFGPGTRLTVT.

J is TRBJ2-2 and V is TRBV7-6; maybe TRBD1 (5 bases). CDR3 size: 13 residues. Germline values: CDR1 SGHVS, CDR2 FNYEAQ. V was clipped by 5 bases and J by 7 bases, with 11 bases between them. For the CDR3, the DNA is TGTGCCAGCAGCCATAGGACAATCGGGGAGCTGTTTTTT. Its translation: CASSHRTIGELFF.

This rearrangement joins TRBV28 to TRBJ2-7; D is possibly TRBD2 (6 bases). From germline, CDR1 is MDHEN and CDR2 SYDVKM. The CDR3 runs 15 residues. V was shortened by 1 base and J by 4 bases, with 14 bases between the two germline ends. The CDR3 loop is CASSLFLGSEYEQYF. DNA for the CDR3: TGTGCCAGCAGTTTATTCCTCGGGAGTGAGTACGAGCAGTACTTC.

This rearrangement joins TRBV19 to TRBJ2-7, with 7 bases aligning to TRBD1. Unmatched junction bases numbered 2, after V lost 1 base and J lost 2 bases. CDR1 and CDR2 from the germline V gene are LNHDA and SQIVND (reference sequence). CDR3 length: 14 amino acids. The CDR3 here is CASSIGRGTYEQYF. The CDR3 DNA is TGTGCCAGTAGTATAGGCAGGGGGACCTACGAGCAGTACTTC.

A remark on this clone: Other DNA sequences of this sample code for an identical CDR3. This chain joins TRBV7-6 and TRBJ1-1, with D possibly TRBD1 on 5 matching bases. CDR3 length equals 14 residues. V lost 5 bases to trimming and J lost 2 bases, with 12 bases between them. Germline V gene sequence: CDR1 SGHVS, CDR2 FNYEAQ. The CDR3 coding sequence is TGTGCCAGCAGCCCCCGGGGGGGTAACACTGAAGCTTTCTTT. This gives the protein CASSPRGGNTEAFF.

The chain joins TRBV5-4 to TRBJ1-2; TRBD1 is a possible D gene (6 bases). This CDR3 has 13 amino acids. The germline V gene encodes CDR1 SGHNT and CDR2 YYREEE (reference sequence). Trimming removed 1 base from V and 8 bases from J, with 12 bases in between. CDR3 amino acids: CASSLWGHGGYTF. The CDR3 DNA reads as TGTGCCAGCAGCTTGTGGGGACATGGGGGCTACACCTTC.

The CDR3 nucleotides read TGTGCCACCCACCCCGGGACTCCTATGGAGCCCCAGCATTTT. This gives the protein CATHPGTPMEPQHF. The chain employs TRBV15 and TRBJ1-5; the D gene is possibly TRBD1 (5 bases). Trimming removed 8 bases at V and 8 bases at J, with 19 bases between. CDR1 is LNHNV and CDR2 is YYDKDF in the germline V gene (reference sequence). This CDR3 has 14 amino acids.

This clone was counted a few times. The V and J genes are TRBV9 and TRBJ1-5, with D perhaps matching TRBD1 (5 bases). The germline V gene has CDR1 SGDLS and CDR2 YYNGEE. The V end lost 8 bases, the J end lost 3 bases, and 9 bases lay between the germline ends. The CDR3 has 12 residues. The CDR3 DNA follows: TGTGCCAGTGGGGGGTACAATCAGCCCCAGCATTTT. This encodes CASGGYNQPQHF.

V gene TRBV7-9 combines with J gene TRBJ1-4; weak D call: TRBD1 (5 bases). Germline-derived CDR1 and CDR2 are SEHNR and FQNEAQ (reference sequence). This CDR3 has 14 residues. Trimming cost V 5 bases and J 6 bases, with 13 bases left between them. The CDR3 DNA is TGTGCCAGCAGCCGCGCCGGAGGGGATGAAAAACTGTTTTTT. Residues: CASSRAGGDEKLFF.

J is TRBJ2-7 and V is TRBV15; 10 bases match TRBD1. V lost 1 base, J lost 7 bases, and 13 bases stayed unmatched. CDR1 is LNHNV and CDR2 is YYDKDF in the germline V gene (reference sequence). The CDR3 loop spans 17 amino acids. DNA for the CDR3: TGTGCCACCAGCAGAGGTGAGCACGACAGGGGGCTGAGAGAGCAGTACTTC. Amino acid sequence: CATSRGEHDRGLREQYF.

The gene calls are TRBV24-1 and TRBJ2-3, with D possibly matching TRBD2 (6 bases). Per the germline V gene, CDR1 is KGHDR and CDR2 is SFDVKD. V was shortened by 2 bases and J by 3 bases, with 11 bases between the two germline ends. CDR3 length: 15 residues. The DNA of the CDR3 is TGTGCCACCAGTGATTCAGGGAGGTCAACAGATACGCAGTATTTT. Its translation is CATSDSGRSTDTQYF.

The V gene is TRBV10-3, the J gene TRBJ2-1; 11 nucleotides align to TRBD1. With V trimmed by 4 bases and J by 1 base, 15 bases remained unmatched. This CDR3 region has 20 residues. Germline assignment: CDR1 ENHRY and CDR2 SYGVKD. CDR3 loop: CAISGPGQGGFYQSYNEQFF. CDR3 DNA: TGTGCCATCAGTGGACCGGGACAGGGGGGTTTTTACCAGTCCTACAATGAGCAGTTCTTC.